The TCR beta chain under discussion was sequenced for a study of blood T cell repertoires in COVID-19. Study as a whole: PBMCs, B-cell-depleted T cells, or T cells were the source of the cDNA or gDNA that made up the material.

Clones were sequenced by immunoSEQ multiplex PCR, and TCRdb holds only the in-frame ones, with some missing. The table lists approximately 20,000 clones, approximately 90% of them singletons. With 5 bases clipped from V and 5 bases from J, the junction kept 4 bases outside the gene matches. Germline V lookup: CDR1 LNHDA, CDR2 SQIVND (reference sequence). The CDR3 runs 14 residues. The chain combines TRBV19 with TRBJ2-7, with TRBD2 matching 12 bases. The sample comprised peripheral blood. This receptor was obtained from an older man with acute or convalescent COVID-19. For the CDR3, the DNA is TGTGCCAGTAGTCTGCGACTAGCGGGAGACGAGCAGTACTTC. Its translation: CASSLRLAGDEQYF.